In its sample, the clone carrying this TCR beta chain was seen a few times. Per germline, CDR1 SGHTA and CDR2 FQGNSA. The V and J ends lost 5 bases and 13 bases, in that order; junction bases with no gene match: 8. The CDR3 spans 15 residues. The data originate from a study of T cells after yellow fever vaccination. TCRdb fed the 5' RACE reads into MiXCR, producing one record per CDR3 protein. The table includes about 430,000 distinct CDR3 sequences, about 19% detected once. The V gene is TRBV7-2, the J gene TRBJ2-2, with TRBD2 matching over 15 bases. Source: PBMCs, taken before the yellow fever booster vaccination. This clonotype was sampled from a man between 18 and 29 years old who received the YFV17D yellow fever vaccine. CDR3 amino acids: CASSPGLAGGLSLFF. The CDR3 DNA reads as TGTGCCAGCAGCCCAGGACTAGCGGGGGGGCTTTCGCTGTTTTTT.